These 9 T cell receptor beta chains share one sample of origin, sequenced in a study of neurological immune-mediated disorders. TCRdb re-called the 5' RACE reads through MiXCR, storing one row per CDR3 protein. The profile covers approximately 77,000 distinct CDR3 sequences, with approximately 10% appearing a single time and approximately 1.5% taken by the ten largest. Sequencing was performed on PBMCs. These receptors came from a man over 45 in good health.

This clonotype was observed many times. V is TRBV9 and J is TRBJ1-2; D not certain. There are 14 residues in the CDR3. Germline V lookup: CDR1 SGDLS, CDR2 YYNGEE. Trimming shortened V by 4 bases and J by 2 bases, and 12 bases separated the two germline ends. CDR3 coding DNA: TGTGCCAGCAGCTTCCGGACGGGAAACTATGGCTACACCTTC. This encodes CASSFRTGNYGYTF.

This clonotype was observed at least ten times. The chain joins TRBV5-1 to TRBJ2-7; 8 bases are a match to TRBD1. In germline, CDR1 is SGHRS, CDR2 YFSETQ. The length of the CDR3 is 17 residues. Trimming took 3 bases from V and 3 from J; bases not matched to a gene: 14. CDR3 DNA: TGCGCCAGCAGCTCCAATCCATGGACAGGGTTTTTCTACGAGCAGTACTTC. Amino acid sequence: CASSSNPWTGFFYEQYF.

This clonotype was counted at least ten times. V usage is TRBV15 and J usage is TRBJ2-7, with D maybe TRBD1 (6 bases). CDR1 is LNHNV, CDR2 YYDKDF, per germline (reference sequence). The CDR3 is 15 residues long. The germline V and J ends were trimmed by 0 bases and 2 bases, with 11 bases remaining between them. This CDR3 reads CATSREADSTYEQYF. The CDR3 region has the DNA TGTGCCACCAGCAGAGAGGCGGACAGTACCTACGAGCAGTACTTC. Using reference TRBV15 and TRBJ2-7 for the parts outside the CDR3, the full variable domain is DAMVIQNPRYQVTQFGKPVTLSCSQTLNHNVMYWYQQKSSQAPKLLFHYYDKDFNNEADTPDNFQSRRPNTSFCFLDIRSPGLGDTAMYLCATSREADSTYEQYFGPGTRLTVT.

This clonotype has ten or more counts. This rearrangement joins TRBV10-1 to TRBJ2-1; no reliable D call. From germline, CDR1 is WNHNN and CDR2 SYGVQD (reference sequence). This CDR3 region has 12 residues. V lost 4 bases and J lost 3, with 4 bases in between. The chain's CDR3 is CASSGDYNEQFF. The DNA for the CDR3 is TGCGCCAGCAGTGGGGACTACAATGAGCAGTTCTTC.

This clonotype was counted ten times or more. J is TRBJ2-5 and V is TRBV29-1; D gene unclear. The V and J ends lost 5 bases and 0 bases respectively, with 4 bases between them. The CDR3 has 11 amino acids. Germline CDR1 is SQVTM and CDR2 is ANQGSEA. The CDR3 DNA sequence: TGCAGCGTTTTGCACCAAGAGACCCAGTACTTC. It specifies CSVLHQETQYF.

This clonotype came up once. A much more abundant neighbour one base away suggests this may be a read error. CDR3 sequence reads: CASSQDRTALKDTQYF. The CDR3 DNA reads as TGTGCCAGCAGCCAAGATAGGACCGCCCTGAAGGATACGCAGTATTTT. The chain links TRBV3-1 to TRBJ2-3; D not resolved. The length of the CDR3 is 16 residues. CDR1 and CDR2 (germline): LGHDT, YNNKEL (reference sequence). V gave up 0 bases and J gave up 6 bases, with 16 bases separating them.

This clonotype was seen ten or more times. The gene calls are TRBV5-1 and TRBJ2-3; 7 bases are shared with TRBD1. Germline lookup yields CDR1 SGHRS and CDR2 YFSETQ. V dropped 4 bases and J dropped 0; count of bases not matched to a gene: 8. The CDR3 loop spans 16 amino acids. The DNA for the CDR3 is TGCGCCAGCAGCCCATATACAGGGGCGAGCACAGATACGCAGTATTTT. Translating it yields CASSPYTGASTDTQYF.

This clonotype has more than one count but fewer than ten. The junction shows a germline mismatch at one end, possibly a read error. Here the CDR3 reads CSVDSGAHF. The CDR3, as DNA: TGCAGCGTTGATTCAGGGGCGCATTTC. The chain is built from TRBV29-1 and TRBJ1-2, with a tentative D call TRBD1 (6 bases). The V gene's germline CDR1 is SQVTM and CDR2 ANQGSEA. The CDR3 is made up of 9 amino acids. The variable domain in full, completed from reference TRBV29-1 and TRBJ1-2, reads SAVISQKPSRDICQRGTSLTIQCQVDSQVTMMFWYRQQPGQSLTLIATANQGSEATYESGFVIDKFPISRPNLTFSTLTVSNMSPEDSSIYLCSVDSGAHFGSGTRLTVV.

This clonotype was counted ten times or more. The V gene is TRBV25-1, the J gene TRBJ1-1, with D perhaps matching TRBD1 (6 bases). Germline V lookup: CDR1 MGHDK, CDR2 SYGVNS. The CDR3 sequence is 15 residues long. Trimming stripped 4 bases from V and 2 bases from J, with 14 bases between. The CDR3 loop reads CASSGLGQPNTEAFF. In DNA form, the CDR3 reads TGTGCCAGCAGTGGCCTTGGACAGCCAAACACTGAAGCTTTCTTT. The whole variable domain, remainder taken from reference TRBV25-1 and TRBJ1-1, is EADIYQTPRYLVIGTGKKITLECSQTMGHDKMYWYQQDPGMELHLIHYSYGVNSTEKGDLSSESTVSRIRTEHFPLTLESARPSHTSQYLCASSGLGQPNTEAFFGQGTRLTVV.